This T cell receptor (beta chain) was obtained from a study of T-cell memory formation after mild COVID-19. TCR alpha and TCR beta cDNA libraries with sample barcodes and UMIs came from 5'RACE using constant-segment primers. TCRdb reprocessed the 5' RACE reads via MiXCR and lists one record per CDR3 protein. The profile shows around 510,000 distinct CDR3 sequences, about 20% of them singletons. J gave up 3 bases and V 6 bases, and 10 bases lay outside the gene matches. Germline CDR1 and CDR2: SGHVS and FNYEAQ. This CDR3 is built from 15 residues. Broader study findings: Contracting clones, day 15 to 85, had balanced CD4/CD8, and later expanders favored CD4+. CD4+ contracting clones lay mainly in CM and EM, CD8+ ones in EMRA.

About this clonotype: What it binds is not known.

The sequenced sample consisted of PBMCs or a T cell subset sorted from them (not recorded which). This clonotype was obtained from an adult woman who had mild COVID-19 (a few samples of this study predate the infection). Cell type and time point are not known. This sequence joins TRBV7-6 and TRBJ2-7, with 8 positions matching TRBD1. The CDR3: CASSFGQGKGYEQYF. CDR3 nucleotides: TGTGCCAGCAGTTTCGGACAGGGCAAGGGCTACGAGCAGTACTTC.